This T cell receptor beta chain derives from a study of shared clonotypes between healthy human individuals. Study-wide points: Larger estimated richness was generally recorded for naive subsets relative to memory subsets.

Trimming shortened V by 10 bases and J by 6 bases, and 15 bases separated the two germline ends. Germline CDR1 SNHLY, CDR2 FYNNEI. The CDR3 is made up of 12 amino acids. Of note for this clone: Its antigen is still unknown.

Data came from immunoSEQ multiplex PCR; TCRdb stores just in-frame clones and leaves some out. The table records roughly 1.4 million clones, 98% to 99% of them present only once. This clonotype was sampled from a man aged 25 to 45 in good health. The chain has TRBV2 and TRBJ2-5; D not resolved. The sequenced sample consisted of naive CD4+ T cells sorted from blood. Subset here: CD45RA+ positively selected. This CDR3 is CATSGPQKTQYF. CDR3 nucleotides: TGTGCCACCTCCGGTCCCCAGAAGACCCAGTACTTC. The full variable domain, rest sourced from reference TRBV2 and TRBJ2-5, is EPEVTQTPSHQVTQMGQEVILRCVPISNHLYFYWYRQILGQKVEFLVSFYNNEISEKSEIFDDQFSVERPDGSNFTLKIRSTKLEDSAMYFCATSGPQKTQYFGPGTRLLVL.